One sample yielded the 3 T cell receptor beta chains listed below, sequenced in a study of blood T cell repertoires in COVID-19. TCRdb's copy holds only in-frame clones and misses some; the assay was immunoSEQ multiplex PCR. The table lists some 220,000 clones, 82% of them singletons, with 5.2% in the top ten. Sequencing was carried out using peripheral blood. These receptor sequences come from a woman between 65 and 79 years old with COVID-19, enrolled during active disease.

The chain is built from TRBV7-2 and TRBJ2-7, with D perhaps matching TRBD1 (6 bases). This CDR3 region has 16 residues. The germline V gene has CDR1 SGHTA and CDR2 FQGNSA. The ends were cut back, 6 bases at V and 4 bases at J, with 22 bases in the middle. In DNA form, the CDR3 reads TGTGCCAGCAGTAAGACCCCGGGACACAATCCTTACGAGCAGTACTTC. As protein: CASSKTPGHNPYEQYF.

The rearrangement joins TRBV7-9 to TRBJ2-4; TRBD1 matches at 8 bases. J was trimmed by 0 bases and V by 11 bases; bases with no gene match: 15. This CDR3 region has 17 residues. From germline, CDR1 is SEHNR and CDR2 FQNEAQ (reference sequence). Here the CDR3 reads CAGRRTGSSLAKNIQYF. Here the CDR3 DNA reads TGTGCCGGTAGGAGGACAGGGAGCTCACTAGCCAAAAACATTCAGTACTTC.

CDR3 nucleotide sequence: TGCGCCAGCAGCTTGGGGACCGGGACTAGCGGGAGGACGGCGGTTTCCACAGATACGCAGTATTTT. It translates to CASSLGTGTSGRTAVSTDTQYF. The J gene is TRBJ2-3, the V gene TRBV5-1, with 15 positions matching TRBD2. The CDR3 sequence is 22 residues long. Trimming removed 0 bases from V and 2 bases from J; junction bases left unmatched: 16. Germline V gene sequence: CDR1 SGHRS, CDR2 YFSETQ.